Listed below are T cell receptor beta chains from one sample, sequenced in a study of T cells in Graves' hyperthyroidism and ophthalmopathy. Via MiXCR, TCRdb re-called the multiplex PCR reads, giving one row per CDR3 protein. The sample has around 440,000 distinct CDR3 sequences, around 16% seen once. Sequences were obtained from blood. Receptor source: a woman aged 18-29 years with Graves' hyperthyroidism. Both conserved end residues are part of each CDR3. D genes are given only for firm matches. Clone size is stated in some rows and not others, as once, few, many or a class when expanded.

D gene	V gene	J gene	clone size	CDR3 DNA	CDR3 protein
.	TRBV27	TRBJ2-7	many	TGTGCCAGCAGTTCGACACGTTACGAGCAGTACTTC	CASSSTRYEQYF
TRBD1	TRBV28	TRBJ2-5	.	TGTGCCAGCAATAATGACAGGGTCTATACGCGATACTTC	CASNNDRVYTRYF
TRBD1	TRBV15	TRBJ2-3	many	TGTGCCACCAGCAGAGGACAGGGGATTTGGACAGATACGCAGTATTTT	CATSRGQGIWTDTQYF
.	TRBV7-6	TRBJ2-1	few	TGTGCCAGCAGCGCACACCCCCAGGGGAGTAATGAGCAGTTCTTC	CASSAHPQGSNEQFF
.	TRBV18	TRBJ1-2	few	TGTGCCAGCTCCCTGACTGCTGATAACTATGGCTACACCTTC	CASSLTADNYGYTF
TRBD1	TRBV20-1	TRBJ1-6	.	TGCAGTGCTCAAGACAGGGTCCCCTATAATTCACCCCTCCACTTT	CSAQDRVPYNSPLHF
TRBD1	TRBV19	TRBJ2-1	.	TGTGCCAGTAGCCACGACCGGACAGGGACCTACAATGAGCAGTTCTTC	CASSHDRTGTYNEQFF
.	TRBV12-3/TRBV12-4	TRBJ2-4	.	TGTGCCAGCAGTTCGGAAGCCCTTTGCTGGGCCAAAAACATTCAGTACTTC	CASSSEALCWAKNIQYF
.	TRBV7-9	TRBJ2-7	many	TGTGCCAGCAGCCCGTCGGTGGCCGAGCAGTACTTC	CASSPSVAEQYF
.	TRBV6-1	TRBJ1-5	many	TGTGCCAGCAGTAAACAGGGATGGGGCAATCAGCCCCAGCATTTT	CASSKQGWGNQPQHF
TRBD2	TRBV28	TRBJ2-5	many	TGTGCCAGCAGCAAAGAGCGGGAGCGGTGGGAGACCCAGTACTTC	CASSKERERWETQYF